Reported below is one T cell receptor (beta chain). The germline V gene has CDR1 MDHEN and CDR2 SYDVKM. Trimming took off 5 bases at V and 4 bases at J, with 14 bases between the two ends. The CDR3 is made up of 14 amino acids. This entry belongs to a study of cytomegalovirus exposure and HLA in healthy donors. Primers for the PCR totalled 60 Vbeta and 13 Jbeta. The table came from immunoSEQ multiplex PCR; TCRdb's copy has only in-frame clones and leaves some out. The sample has about 120,000 clones; 75% to 85% are singletons. The sequenced sample consisted of PBMCs. The gene calls are TRBV28 and TRBJ1-2, with a weak D call TRBD1 (6 bases). This receptor was identified in a female donor in good health and CMV-seropositive. CDR3 DNA sequence: TGTGCCAGCAGTCGGGCAGGGGCGGGCTATGGCTACACCTTC. Encoded protein: CASSRAGAGYGYTF.